Described below is a single TCR beta chain sequence and its context. Its antigen has not been determined. Base quality data are lacking; no much larger clone is found one base away. These data belong to a study of blood T cell repertoires in COVID-19 (dated by TCRdb to about 2020). A note on the overall study: Recovered participants in ImmuneRACE Cohort 3 were defined by two consecutive negative NP/OP PCR tests, clearance by a healthcare professional, or resolution of symptoms. The prospective study material was composed of cDNA or gDNA derived from T cells, B-cell-depleted T cells, or PBMCs. A freely available public database, intended as a resource for researchers studying the immune response to SARS-CoV-2, is where the repertoires were released. Samples came from the ongoing ImmuneRACE study (first 160 participants) plus 1,254 subjects from 6 global collaborators. HLA class I and class II types, where available, came from metadata supplied by the sample provider rather than from assay-based typing. Nearly every sample came with metadata listing a de-identified subject ID, COVID-19 status, age in years and sex. Collaborator samples came from the United States, Italy and Spain and covered acute and convalescent phases of COVID-19. The dataset comprised deeply sampled blood TCRbeta repertoires from subjects exposed to, actively infected with, or recovered from COVID-19.

In the prospective study, participants were 18 to 89 years old, resided in 24 geographic areas of the United States, and were enrolled through a virtual design. To assign participants to cohorts, the prospective study relied on clinical history that participants themselves reported in a screening survey and a study questionnaire. In the prospective study, whole blood, serum and a nasopharyngeal or oropharyngeal swab were collected from each participant by mobile phlebotomists. Participants in the prospective study had the option to provide additional blood draws and questionnaires over a roughly 2-month period. Before DNA extraction, blood samples from the prospective study were shipped at room temperature or frozen. The paper's findings and limits, for the study overall: The amount of clinical and demographic metadata varied by source and participant and was provided uncurated.

V gives up 1 base and J gives up 8 bases, and the segment between their germline ends measures 8 bases. CDR1 and CDR2 (LGHNA, YSLEER) derive from the germline V gene. The CDR3 holds 12 amino acids from the cysteine to the phenylalanine. The retained sequence is limited to the CDR3, 36 bases, with the frame set at the first base. TCRbeta CDR3 regions were amplified from genomic DNA by means of the immunoSEQ Assay, a bias-controlled multiplex PCR. Regarding the original processing steps: Within the assay, amplification of reference gene primers was used to estimate how many nucleated cells each sample contained. To quantify the absolute abundance of each unique TCRbeta CDR3 rearrangement, sequence reads were collapsed and filtered. For each sample, productive Simpson clonality was calculated as the square root of Simpson's diversity index across productive rearrangements. TCRdb took over this immuneACCESS table, retaining in-frame rearrangements with V and J assigned. Such tables are incomplete; in checked studies, under half of the missing clones stem from an unresolved V gene, and the remainder is unexplained. The D gene and trimming were derived from the DNA, and the V and J assignments and clone size from that table. This sample comprises 200,000 to 250,000 clones, about 86% of them detected only once. Roughly 3.2% of the sample rests with the top ten.

The TCR comes from a woman aged 50 to 60 in a cohort exposed to, infected with or recovered from COVID-19 (not recorded which). The rearranged segments are TRBV4-3 and TRBJ1-2, with the D gene not confidently named. The specimen sequenced was PBMCs or T cells enriched from blood (not recorded which). The sequence in DNA is TGCGCCAGCAGCCAAGCGGGGAGGGGCTACACCTTC. This is translated as CASSQAGRGYTF.